The 10 T cell receptor beta chains below come from one sample, sequenced in a study of cytomegalovirus exposure and HLA in healthy donors. The primer mix had 60 Vbeta and 13 Jbeta primers. Clones were read by immunoSEQ multiplex PCR, and TCRdb kept only the in-frame ones, dropping some. The table includes about 200,000 clones, 82% detected once. Sequenced material: PBMCs. Receptors were obtained from a woman aged 45-59 years in good health and CMV-seropositive.

The rearrangement joins TRBV15 to TRBJ2-2; a possible D gene is TRBD1 (6 bases). V was shortened by 6 bases and J by 5 bases, with 16 bases between the two germline ends. Germline V gives CDR1 LNHNV, CDR2 YYDKDF (reference sequence). CDR3 length: 15 amino acids. CDR3 in DNA: TGTGCCACCAGTGAGGGGGTGCAGTGGACCGGGGAGCTGTTTTTT. It codes for CATSEGVQWTGELFF.

The rearrangement joins TRBV2 to TRBJ2-5; 13 bases match TRBD2. The CDR3 contains 15 residues. Germline V gene lookup returns CDR1 SNHLY and CDR2 FYNNEI. J was trimmed by 2 bases and V by 6 bases; bases with no gene match: 3. The CDR3 DNA is TGTGCCAGCAGAACTAGCGGGGGGGGTCAAGAGACCCAGTACTTC. As protein: CASRTSGGGQETQYF.

This clone turned up a few times. J is TRBJ1-5 and V is TRBV6-1; no clear D. CDR3 length: 17 residues. Germline loops: CDR1 MNHNS, CDR2 SASEGT. Trimming pared 1 base from V and 0 bases from J, leaving 13 bases between. The CDR3 protein is CASSEENWSNSNQPQHF. The CDR3 DNA sequence: TGTGCCAGCAGTGAAGAGAATTGGAGTAATAGCAATCAGCCCCAGCATTTT.

The chain is built from TRBV9 and TRBJ2-3; maybe TRBD2 (6 bases). V gave up 0 bases and J gave up 6 bases, with 11 bases separating them. CDR1 SGDLS and CDR2 YYNGEE come from the germline V gene. This CDR3 region has 14 residues. This CDR3 is CASSVELAGDTQYF. The CDR3 nucleotides are TGTGCCAGCAGCGTAGAACTAGCTGGCGATACGCAGTATTTT.

A single count supports this clone. The genes are TRBV5-1 and TRBJ1-4; D remains unclear. Trimming pared 4 bases from V and 8 bases from J, leaving 15 bases between. There are 14 residues in the CDR3. Germline lookup yields CDR1 SGHRS and CDR2 YFSETQ. Written as DNA, the CDR3 is TGCGCCAGCAGCCCCCCCGGGAATCGGGAAAAACTGTTTTTT. Translated: CASSPPGNREKLFF.

The chain joins TRBV19 to TRBJ2-5; tentatively, D is TRBD1 (6 bases). Trimming shortened V by 7 bases and J by 1 base, and 16 bases separated the two germline ends. The CDR3 covers 15 residues. The germline CDR1 and CDR2 sequences are LNHDA and SQIVND (reference sequence). The CDR3 DNA reads as TGTGCCAGTACCTCACCTACAGGGCCCCAAGAGACCCAGTACTTC. Its translation is CASTSPTGPQETQYF. Full variable domain (rest looked up from reference TRBV19 and TRBJ2-5): DGGITQSPKYLFRKEGQNVTLSCEQNLNHDAMYWYRQDPGQGLRLIYYSQIVNDFQKGDIAEGYSVSREKKESFPLTVTSAQKNPTAFYLCASTSPTGPQETQYFGPGTRLLVL.

This chain uses TRBV5-1 with TRBJ2-5, with 9 bases lining up with TRBD1. The CDR3 contains 15 residues. The ends lost 4 bases at V and 3 bases at J; junction bases unmatched: 7. Germline CDR1 is SGHRS and CDR2 is YFSETQ. The CDR3 DNA is TGCGCCAGCAGCCGTGGACAGGGGACAAAAGAGACCCAGTACTTC. Translated, it gives CASSRGQGTKETQYF.

This clone was seen a handful of times. This chain joins TRBV5-5 and TRBJ2-1; 12 nucleotides match TRBD2. Germline-derived CDR1 and CDR2 are SGHKS and YYEKEE (reference sequence). Unmatched junction bases numbered 6, after V lost 1 base and J lost 4 bases. This CDR3 has 17 amino acids. CDR3 coding DNA: TGTGCCAGCAGCTTGACTAGCGGGGGGATCACATACAATGAGCAGTTCTTC. It specifies CASSLTSGGITYNEQFF.

This chain links TRBV5-1 with TRBJ2-3, with TRBD2 identical over 13 bases. Germline values: CDR1 SGHRS, CDR2 YFSETQ. This CDR3 is built from 16 residues. Trimming took 4 bases from V and 4 from J; bases not matched to a gene: 6. This CDR3 is CASSGGLAGASDTQYF. In DNA form, the CDR3 reads TGCGCCAGCAGCGGAGGACTAGCGGGAGCGTCAGATACGCAGTATTTT. The whole variable domain, filled in from reference TRBV5-1 and TRBJ2-3, reads KAGVTQTPRYLIKTRGQQVTLSCSPISGHRSVSWYQQTPGQGLQFLFEYFSETQRNKGNFPGRFSGRQFSNSRSEMNVSTLELGDSALYLCASSGGLAGASDTQYFGPGTRLTVL.

This chain connects TRBV6-4 to TRBJ2-1, with 8 bases matching TRBD2. V lost 4 bases to trimming and J lost 5 bases; unmatched junction nucleotides: 4. The V gene's germline CDR1 is MRHNA and CDR2 SNTAGT. The CDR3 extends over 14 amino acids. The DNA for the CDR3 is TGTGCCAGCAGTGGAGTAGCGGGGCACAATGAGCAGTTCTTC. This codes for CASSGVAGHNEQFF.